This is a list of T cell receptor beta chains from one sample in a study of shared clonotypes between healthy human individuals. Only in-frame clones appear in the TCRdb table, and some are missing; sequencing was by immunoSEQ multiplex PCR. The data contain fewer than 1.6 million clones, roughly 98.5% of them seen just once; the ten biggest clones take up 0.36%. Sequences were obtained from naive CD4+ T cells sorted from blood. The receptors come from a man aged 25 to 45 in good health. Each CDR3 is given with its conserved first and last residue. D genes are given only for firm matches. Not every row has a clone size; where given, it reads once, few, many or a size class.

D	size	J	V	DNA	CDR3
.	.	TRBJ2-3	TRBV15	TGTGCCACCAGCAGTGTAAAGGGAGCGACAGATACGCAGTATTTT	CATSSVKGATDTQYF
TRBD2	.	TRBJ2-7	TRBV29-1	TGCAGCGTTTCACTAGCGGGAGAGGGCGAGCAGTACTTC	CSVSLAGEGEQYF
.	.	TRBJ2-2	TRBV7-9	TGTGCCAGCAGCTTATACGGTCGCACCGGGGAGCTGTTTTTT	CASSLYGRTGELFF
.	.	TRBJ2-3	TRBV7-2	TGTGCCAGCAGCTTAAACCTAGCCACAGATACGCAGTATTTT	CASSLNLATDTQYF
.	.	TRBJ1-5	TRBV30	TGTGCCTGGAGTCCTGATAGCAATCAGCCCCAGCATTTT	CAWSPDSNQPQHF
.	.	TRBJ2-3	TRBV5-1	TGCGCCAGCAGCAGAGACGGGTTAGATACGCAGTATTTT	CASSRDGLDTQYF
.	.	TRBJ2-7	TRBV9	TGTGCCAGCAGCGTAGAGCTAGCCTCCCACGAGCAGTACTTC	CASSVELASHEQYF
.	.	TRBJ2-2	TRBV7-9	TGTGCCAGCAGCCCCCCAGGCGGGACCGGGGAGCTGTTTTTT	CASSPPGGTGELFF
TRBD1	.	TRBJ2-4	TRBV7-2	TGTGCCAGCAGCTTACGACAGGGATTAGCCAAAAACATTCAGTACTTC	CASSLRQGLAKNIQYF
.	.	TRBJ2-1	TRBV5-4	TGTGCCAGCAGCTTGGGCGACGGATACAATGAGCAGTTCTTC	CASSLGDGYNEQFF
.	.	TRBJ2-2	TRBV4-1	TGCGCCAGCAGCCAAGGTCAATATCGGGACTCCTACGCGAACACCGGGGAGCTGTTTTTT	CASSQGQYRDSYANTGELFF
.	.	TRBJ2-3	TRBV5-4	TGTGCCAGCAGCTTGGCCCAGGGGAGCACAGATACGCAGTATTTT	CASSLAQGSTDTQYF
.	.	TRBJ2-7	TRBV7-3	TGTGCCAGCAGCTTGCTCGAGGTAGAGCAGTACTTC	CASSLLEVEQYF
.	once	TRBJ2-7	TRBV7-2	TGTGCCAGCAGCTTAGACCGCGTTGCTAGGGGCGAGCAGTACTTC	CASSLDRVARGEQYF
.	.	TRBJ2-7	TRBV6-1	TGTGCCAGCAGTGAAGCAGGGGGGACACCTCGAACGAGAGCGAGGGAGCAGTACTTC	CASSEAGGTPRTRAREQYF
.	.	TRBJ2-1	TRBV7-2	TGTGCCAGCAGCTTCCTTGCTCTCGCGAATGAGCAGTTCTTC	CASSFLALANEQFF
.	.	TRBJ2-1	TRBV5-5	TGTGCCAGCAGCTTCGGGAGCCTCCAGTACAATGAGCAGTTCTTC	CASSFGSLQYNEQFF
TRBD1	.	TRBJ2-5	TRBV7-6	TGTGCCAGCAGCTTAGGGGACAGACTCCAAGAGACCCAGTACTTC	CASSLGDRLQETQYF
.	.	TRBJ2-7	TRBV6-1	TGTGCCAGCAGGGTAGTCCGGGACGAGCAGTACTTC	CASRVVRDEQYF
.	.	TRBJ2-2	TRBV5-1	TGCGCCAGCAGCTTGGTTTCCGGGGATACCGGGGAGCTGTTTTTT	CASSLVSGDTGELFF
.	.	TRBJ2-1	TRBV5-6	TGTGCCAGCAGCTTTGGTACCTACAATGAGCAGTTCTTC	CASSFGTYNEQFF
.	.	TRBJ1-1	TRBV5-5	TGTGCCAGCAGCTTGGGGTCGGGGGAAGCTTTCTTT	CASSLGSGEAFF
.	.	TRBJ1-1	TRBV15	TGTGCCACCAGCAGGCAGGACGGGTTGGGAGCTTTCTTT	CATSRQDGLGAFF
.	.	TRBJ2-5	TRBV5-4	TGTGCCAGCAGCTTGGCGTACCAAGAGACCCAGTACTTC	CASSLAYQETQYF
TRBD1	.	TRBJ2-1	TRBV29-1	TGCAGCGTTGAAGTCTACCGGACAGGACCATACAATGAGCAGTTCTTC	CSVEVYRTGPYNEQFF